These T cell receptor beta chains were read from a single sample in a study of T cell responses to AZD1222 COVID-19 vaccine. The table came from immunoSEQ multiplex PCR; TCRdb's copy has only in-frame clones and leaves some out. The sample has roughly 140,000 clones, more than 85% seen once; the top ten hold approximately 5.4%. The sample was peripheral blood, taken on day 0 of AZD1222 vaccination. The receptors were sampled from an adult in good health. CDR3s include the opening cysteine and the closing phenylalanine or tryptophan. The D gene is left open where the match is weak. The size entry is marked missing in some rows and otherwise reads once, few, many or a size class.

CDR3 protein: CASSGPGGADEKLFF
CDR3 DNA: TGTGCCAGCAGCGGACCAGGGGGCGCGGATGAAAAACTGTTTTTT
V gene: TRBV5-5
D gene: TRBD1
clone size: .
J gene: TRBJ1-4

CDR3 protein: CASSSTGHYGYTF
CDR3 DNA: TGTGCCAGCAGCTCGACAGGGCACTATGGCTACACCTTC
V gene: TRBV12-3/TRBV12-4
D gene: TRBD1
clone size: .
J gene: TRBJ1-2

CDR3 protein: CASSASPHYEQYF
CDR3 DNA: TGCGCCAGCAGCGCTAGCCCCCACTACGAGCAGTACTTC
V gene: TRBV23-1
D gene: .
clone size: .
J gene: TRBJ2-7

CDR3 protein: CASSIAGASTDTQYF
CDR3 DNA: TGTGCCAGTAGTATAGCGGGGGCTAGCACAGATACGCAGTATTTT
V gene: TRBV19
D gene: .
clone size: .
J gene: TRBJ2-3

CDR3 protein: CASSLEGFWTDTQYF
CDR3 DNA: TGTGCCAGCAGCTTGGAGGGGTTTTGGACAGATACGCAGTATTTT
V gene: TRBV5-6
D gene: .
clone size: .
J gene: TRBJ2-3

CDR3 protein: CASRKGQGAAYEQYF
CDR3 DNA: TGTGCCAGCAGAAAGGGACAGGGGGCCGCCTACGAGCAGTACTTC
V gene: TRBV2
D gene: TRBD1
clone size: .
J gene: TRBJ2-7

CDR3 protein: CASAGAPGELFF
CDR3 DNA: TGTGCCAGCGCGGGAGCTCCCGGGGAGCTGTTTTTT
V gene: TRBV3-1/TRBV3-2
D gene: TRBD2
clone size: .
J gene: TRBJ2-2

CDR3 protein: CASSHLNTEAFF
CDR3 DNA: TGTGCCAGCAGCCACCTGAACACTGAAGCTTTCTTT
V gene: TRBV3-1/TRBV3-2
D gene: .
clone size: .
J gene: TRBJ1-1

CDR3 protein: CASNLAGKQETQYF
CDR3 DNA: TGCGCCAGCAACCTAGCGGGGAAGCAAGAGACCCAGTACTTC
V gene: TRBV5-1
D gene: TRBD2
clone size: .
J gene: TRBJ2-5

CDR3 protein: CASSHVGGYEQYF
CDR3 DNA: TGTGCCAGCAGCCATGTCGGAGGCTACGAGCAGTACTTC
V gene: TRBV4-2
D gene: .
clone size: .
J gene: TRBJ2-7

CDR3 protein: CASSLERLRMNNEQFF
CDR3 DNA: TGTGCCAGCAGCTTAGAGAGATTACGCATGAACAATGAGCAGTTCTTC
V gene: TRBV7-9
D gene: .
clone size: once
J gene: TRBJ2-1

CDR3 protein: CASSDSFGTGELFF
CDR3 DNA: TGTGCCAGCAGTGACTCTTTCGGCACCGGGGAGCTGTTTTTT
V gene: TRBV6-4
D gene: .
clone size: .
J gene: TRBJ2-2

CDR3 protein: CASSLPWETEKLFF
CDR3 DNA: TGTGCCAGCAGTTTACCTTGGGAGACTGAAAAACTGTTTTTT
V gene: TRBV28
D gene: .
clone size: .
J gene: TRBJ1-4

CDR3 protein: CASSLGGSGSYEQYF
CDR3 DNA: TGTGCCAGCAGCCTTGGGGGTAGCGGGAGCTACGAGCAGTACTTC
V gene: TRBV14
D gene: TRBD2
clone size: .
J gene: TRBJ2-7

CDR3 protein: CASSPTGIGNQPQHF
CDR3 DNA: TGTGCCAGCAGTCCTACAGGGATCGGCAATCAGCCCCAGCATTTT
V gene: TRBV6-5
D gene: .
clone size: .
J gene: TRBJ1-5

CDR3 protein: CASSQQTVNTEAFF
CDR3 DNA: TGCGCCAGCAGCCAGCAGACAGTGAACACTGAAGCTTTCTTT
V gene: TRBV4-1
D gene: .
clone size: .
J gene: TRBJ1-1

CDR3 protein: CASSVGTGGYEQYF
CDR3 DNA: TGCGCCAGCAGTGTCGGGACAGGGGGGTACGAGCAGTACTTC
V gene: TRBV5-1
D gene: TRBD1
clone size: once
J gene: TRBJ2-7

CDR3 protein: CASSWSWQGDTEAFF
CDR3 DNA: TGTGCCAGCAGTTGGTCGTGGCAGGGGGACACTGAAGCTTTCTTT
V gene: TRBV6-5
D gene: TRBD1
clone size: .
J gene: TRBJ1-1

CDR3 protein: CASSVGQFEAFF
CDR3 DNA: TGTGCCAGCAGTGTCGGACAGTTTGAAGCTTTCTTT
V gene: TRBV2
D gene: .
clone size: .
J gene: TRBJ1-1

CDR3 protein: CASSADSIPLPAGELFF
CDR3 DNA: TGTGCCAGCAGCGCAGATAGCATTCCCTTACCAGCCGGGGAGCTGTTTTTT
V gene: TRBV9
D gene: .
clone size: once
J gene: TRBJ2-2

CDR3 protein: CASSPPRNRDSHEQYF
CDR3 DNA: TGTGCCAGCAGTCCCCCCCGGAACAGGGATTCCCACGAGCAGTACTTC
V gene: TRBV6-2/TRBV6-3
D gene: .
clone size: .
J gene: TRBJ2-7

CDR3 protein: CASSFEPTSSTDTQYF
CDR3 DNA: TGTGCCAGCAGTTTTGAACCTACCTCTAGCACAGATACGCAGTATTTT
V gene: TRBV27
D gene: .
clone size: .
J gene: TRBJ2-3

CDR3 protein: CASSQDKGWSTEAFF
CDR3 DNA: TGCGCCAGCAGCCAAGATAAAGGGTGGAGCACTGAAGCTTTCTTT
V gene: TRBV4-1
D gene: .
clone size: .
J gene: TRBJ1-1

CDR3 protein: CASSVAPGHATNEKLFF
CDR3 DNA: TGTGCCAGCAGCGTAGCCCCCGGCCATGCAACTAATGAAAAACTGTTTTTT
V gene: TRBV9
D gene: .
clone size: .
J gene: TRBJ1-4

CDR3 protein: CSASRGNTEAFF
CDR3 DNA: TGCAGCGCCTCCAGGGGGAACACTGAAGCTTTCTTT
V gene: TRBV29-1
D gene: .
clone size: .
J gene: TRBJ1-1

CDR3 protein: CASSISRIGSDQPQHF
CDR3 DNA: TGTGCCAGTAGTATTTCGAGAATTGGCAGCGATCAGCCCCAGCATTTT
V gene: TRBV19
D gene: .
clone size: .
J gene: TRBJ1-5

CDR3 protein: CASSRTGVDHEQYF
CDR3 DNA: TGCGCCAGCAGCCGGACAGGGGTTGACCACGAGCAGTACTTC
V gene: TRBV5-1
D gene: TRBD1
clone size: .
J gene: TRBJ2-7

CDR3 protein: CASSLALGEYNEQFF
CDR3 DNA: TGTGCCAGCAGCTTAGCGCTTGGGGAATACAATGAGCAGTTCTTC
V gene: TRBV11-1
D gene: .
clone size: .
J gene: TRBJ2-1

CDR3 protein: CASSGPTQYF
CDR3 DNA: TGTGCCAGCAGCGGGCCAACGCAGTATTTT
V gene: TRBV9
D gene: .
clone size: .
J gene: TRBJ2-3

CDR3 protein: CASSLRDRINSNQPQHF
CDR3 DNA: TGCGCCAGCAGCCTACGGGACAGGATTAATAGCAATCAGCCCCAGCATTTT
V gene: TRBV4-1
D gene: TRBD1
clone size: .
J gene: TRBJ1-5

CDR3 protein: CASSFTGLGEKLFF
CDR3 DNA: TGCGCCAGCAGCTTCACAGGTCTTGGGGAAAAACTGTTTTTT
V gene: TRBV5-1
D gene: .
clone size: .
J gene: TRBJ1-4

CDR3 protein: CASSTRQGETEAFF
CDR3 DNA: TGTGCCAGTAGTACTCGACAGGGGGAAACTGAAGCTTTCTTT
V gene: TRBV19
D gene: TRBD1
clone size: .
J gene: TRBJ1-1

CDR3 protein: CASSAGWVGQTNEKLFF
CDR3 DNA: TGTGCCAGCAGCGCCGGGTGGGTGGGGCAAACTAATGAAAAACTGTTTTTT
V gene: TRBV7-8
D gene: .
clone size: .
J gene: TRBJ1-4

CDR3 protein: CASTIAGGLSYEQYF
CDR3 DNA: TGCGCCAGCACTATAGCGGGAGGCCTCTCCTACGAGCAGTACTTC
V gene: TRBV5-1
D gene: TRBD2
clone size: .
J gene: TRBJ2-7

CDR3 protein: CASKEEESSYEQYF
CDR3 DNA: TGTGCCAGCAAAGAAGAGGAGAGCTCCTACGAGCAGTACTTC
V gene: TRBV27
D gene: .
clone size: .
J gene: TRBJ2-7

CDR3 protein: CATDRGGANVLTF
CDR3 DNA: TGTGCCACTGACAGAGGCGGGGCCAACGTCCTGACTTTC
V gene: TRBV12-3/TRBV12-4
D gene: .
clone size: .
J gene: TRBJ2-6

CDR3 protein: CASSTTGAGELFF
CDR3 DNA: TGTGCCAGCAGTACAACAGGGGCCGGGGAGCTGTTTTTT
V gene: TRBV12-3/TRBV12-4
D gene: TRBD1
clone size: .
J gene: TRBJ2-2

CDR3 protein: CASSSFSRTSGSSYEQYF
CDR3 DNA: TGTGCCAGCAGTTCGTTTTCCCGGACTAGCGGGAGCTCCTACGAGCAGTACTTC
V gene: TRBV28
D gene: TRBD2
clone size: .
J gene: TRBJ2-7

CDR3 protein: CASSDDAGGTETQYF
CDR3 DNA: TGTGCCAGCAGTGACGATGCGGGAGGTACCGAGACCCAGTACTTC
V gene: TRBV2
D gene: TRBD2
clone size: .
J gene: TRBJ2-5

CDR3 protein: CASSRRGTGSTDTQYF
CDR3 DNA: TGTGCCAGCAGCCGTAGAGGCACGGGAAGCACAGATACGCAGTATTTT
V gene: TRBV7-2
D gene: .
clone size: .
J gene: TRBJ2-3

CDR3 protein: CASSIRTSGAYNEQFF
CDR3 DNA: TGTGCCAGTAGTATCAGGACTAGCGGGGCCTACAATGAGCAGTTCTTC
V gene: TRBV19
D gene: TRBD2
clone size: .
J gene: TRBJ2-1

CDR3 protein: CASSYGGGGYGYTF
CDR3 DNA: TGTGCCAGCAGTTACGGTGGCGGGGGCTATGGCTACACCTTC
V gene: TRBV6-5
D gene: .
clone size: .
J gene: TRBJ1-2

CDR3 protein: CASKFEGAYNEQFF
CDR3 DNA: TGTGCCAGTAAGTTTGAGGGAGCCTACAATGAGCAGTTCTTC
V gene: TRBV19
D gene: .
clone size: .
J gene: TRBJ2-1

CDR3 protein: CAWSPGGTSSYEQYF
CDR3 DNA: TGTGCCTGGAGCCCAGGGGGGACGAGCTCCTACGAGCAGTACTTC
V gene: TRBV30
D gene: .
clone size: once
J gene: TRBJ2-7

CDR3 protein: CASGLAGSYEQYF
CDR3 DNA: TGTGCCTCGGGACTAGCAGGTTCCTACGAGCAGTACTTC
V gene: TRBV2
D gene: TRBD2
clone size: .
J gene: TRBJ2-7

CDR3 protein: CASSAHESSYNEQFF
CDR3 DNA: TGTGCCAGCAGCGCCCACGAAAGCTCCTACAATGAGCAGTTCTTC
V gene: TRBV9
D gene: .
clone size: .
J gene: TRBJ2-1

CDR3 protein: CASSHPQEVTSGANVLTF
CDR3 DNA: TGTGCCAGCAGCCATCCACAGGAAGTTACCTCTGGGGCCAACGTCCTGACTTTC
V gene: TRBV9
D gene: .
clone size: once
J gene: TRBJ2-6

CDR3 protein: CASSLVGLAAGEQFF
CDR3 DNA: TGTGCCAGCAGCTTAGTTGGACTAGCGGCGGGTGAGCAGTTCTTC
V gene: TRBV7-8
D gene: TRBD2
clone size: .
J gene: TRBJ2-1

CDR3 protein: CASSLGGLAGQLNEQFF
CDR3 DNA: TGTGCCAGCAGCTTAGGAGGGCTAGCGGGCCAATTAAATGAGCAGTTCTTC
V gene: TRBV11-3
D gene: TRBD2
clone size: few
J gene: TRBJ2-1

CDR3 protein: CATRLARNNEQFF
CDR3 DNA: TGTGCCACCCGACTAGCGAGAAACAATGAGCAGTTCTTC
V gene: TRBV2
D gene: TRBD2
clone size: .
J gene: TRBJ2-1

CDR3 protein: CASSRSGNTIYF
CDR3 DNA: TGTGCCAGCAGCCGATCTGGAAACACCATATATTTT
V gene: TRBV14
D gene: .
clone size: .
J gene: TRBJ1-3

CDR3 protein: CASRNGFSGGELFF
CDR3 DNA: TGTGCCAGCAGGAACGGATTCAGCGGCGGGGAGCTGTTTTTT
V gene: TRBV5-4
D gene: .
clone size: .
J gene: TRBJ2-2

CDR3 protein: CASKRSSYNSPLHF
CDR3 DNA: TGTGCCAGTAAGAGGAGCTCCTATAATTCACCCCTCCACTTT
V gene: TRBV7-2
D gene: .
clone size: .
J gene: TRBJ1-6